A single sample is the source of the 21 T cell receptor beta chains below, sequenced in a study of T-cell memory formation after mild COVID-19. TCRdb analysed the 5' RACE reads with MiXCR anew, one entry per CDR3 protein. The sample comprises 400,000 or so distinct CDR3 sequences, 20% of which are singletons, and roughly 8.4% rests with the top ten. Sequencing used PBMCs or a T cell subset sorted from them (not recorded which). The source is an adult woman who had mild COVID-19 (a few samples of this study predate the infection). Cell type and time point are not known.

This clonotype was counted a few times. The rearrangement links TRBV20-1 to TRBJ2-1; 14 nucleotides align to TRBD2. J gave up 6 bases and V 2 bases, and 3 bases lay outside the gene matches. CDR3 size: 15 residues. CDR1 is DFQATT, CDR2 SNEGSKA, per germline (reference sequence). The CDR3 protein is CSARPGTSGSNEQFF. Here the CDR3 DNA reads TGCAGTGCTAGACCCGGGACTAGCGGGAGCAATGAGCAGTTCTTC.

Ten or more counts support this clonotype. The chain is built from TRBV27 and TRBJ2-5; the D gene could be TRBD1 or TRBD2 (5 bases each). Looked up from germline, CDR1 is MNHEY and CDR2 is SMNVEV (reference sequence). Trimming took off 4 bases at V and 1 base at J, with 13 bases between the two ends. CDR3 length: 15 amino acids. The CDR3 reads CASSYAGTVQETQYF. The CDR3, as DNA: TGTGCCAGCAGTTACGCCGGGACGGTCCAAGAGACCCAGTACTTC.

V usage is TRBV5-1 and J usage is TRBJ2-1, with TRBD1 matching 10 bases. The germline V gene encodes CDR1 SGHRS and CDR2 YFSETQ. The V segment lost 1 base and the J segment 2 bases; nucleotides outside the gene matches: 3. This CDR3 spans 16 amino acids. This chain's CDR3 is CASSLLGQGTYNEQFF. The CDR3 DNA is TGCGCCAGCAGCTTGTTGGGACAGGGGACCTACAATGAGCAGTTCTTC.

J is TRBJ2-7 and V is TRBV10-3; D is possibly TRBD1 or TRBD2 (6 bases each). Germline V CDR1 and CDR2: ENHRY, SYGVKD. Trimming pared 10 bases from V and 5 bases from J, leaving 18 bases between. The CDR3 contains 13 residues. The CDR3: CASGTPKSDEQYF. CDR3 nucleotides: TGTGCCAGCGGGACACCAAAGAGCGACGAGCAGTACTTC.

The rearrangement links TRBV3-1 to TRBJ2-6; TRBD2 matches 7 bases. The trim removed 1 base at V and 2 bases at J, leaving 5 bases unmatched. Germline V gene lookup returns CDR1 LGHDT and CDR2 YNNKEL (reference sequence). The CDR3 has 17 residues. The CDR3 reads CASSQVWGGAGANVLTF. Here the CDR3 DNA reads TGTGCCAGCAGCCAAGTTTGGGGAGGGGCTGGGGCCAACGTCCTGACTTTC.

This clonotype appeared many times. The V and J genes are TRBV12-3 or TRBV12-4 and TRBJ2-5; TRBD2 aligns across 9 bases. The CDR3 is made up of 15 amino acids. Germline trimming cut 6 bases from V and 2 bases from J; bases unmatched to any gene: 7. This CDR3 reads CASSTASGAQETQYF. CDR3 DNA: TGTGCCAGCAGCACCGCTAGCGGGGCTCAAGAGACCCAGTACTTC.

This clonotype appeared a few times. The CDR3 is CASSQTSGEALDEQFF. CDR3 DNA sequence: TGTGCCAGCAGCCAGACTAGCGGGGAGGCGTTGGATGAGCAGTTCTTC. The chain has TRBV7-9 and TRBJ2-1; 11 bases are a match to TRBD2. There are 16 residues in the CDR3. Germline trimming cut 5 bases from V and 8 bases from J; bases unmatched to any gene: 11. Germline V CDR1 and CDR2: SEHNR, FQNEAQ (reference sequence). The entire variable domain, with the rest obtained from reference TRBV7-9 and TRBJ2-1, is as follows: DTGVSQNPRHKITKRGQNVTFRCDPISEHNRLYWYRQTLGQGPEFLTYFQNEAQLEKSRLLSDRFSAERPKGSFSTLEIQRTEQGDSAMYLCASSQTSGEALDEQFFGPGTRLTVL.

In its sample, this clonotype was seen many times. This chain joins TRBV6-1 and TRBJ2-3; tentative D call: TRBD2 (6 bases). Germline CDR1 is MNHNS and CDR2 is SASEGT. V shed 8 bases and J shed 3 bases, with 12 bases lying between them. This CDR3 has 13 residues. The CDR3 DNA sequence: TGTGCCAGCCCCCATCGGGAGACAGATACGCAGTATTTT. It specifies CASPHRETDTQYF.

This clonotype was observed a handful of times. This chain connects TRBV18 to TRBJ2-5, with TRBD2 identical over 7 bases. CDR1 is KGHSH and CDR2 is LQKENI in the germline V gene. V was pared by 2 bases and J by 5 bases, with 8 bases of the junction left unmatched. The CDR3 runs to 15 residues. This CDR3 is CASSPETSLGETQYF. In nucleotides, the CDR3 is TGTGCCAGCTCACCAGAGACTAGCCTCGGGGAGACCCAGTACTTC.

For the CDR3, the DNA is TGCGCCAGCAGCCAATTGGGACGGCAGGCGGGGGGTGGTGAGCAGTTCTTC. This encodes CASSQLGRQAGGGEQFF. This sequence joins TRBV4-1 and TRBJ2-1; 8 positions agree with TRBD2. The junction had 15 bases not matched to a gene; V was cut back by 2 bases and J by 9 bases. This CDR3 contains 17 residues. The germline gives CDR1 MGHRA, CDR2 YSYEKL.

This clonotype has more than one count but fewer than ten. This chain joins TRBV20-1 and TRBJ2-7, with 7 bases identical to TRBD2. Germline CDR1 DFQATT, CDR2 SNEGSKA (reference sequence). The length of the CDR3 is 15 residues. V was pared by 0 bases and J by 2 bases, with 7 bases of the junction left unmatched. The CDR3 DNA follows: TGCAGTGCTAGAGATGCGGGACTAAGCCCCTACGAGCAGTACTTC. This translates into CSARDAGLSPYEQYF.

In its sample, this clonotype was seen a few times. The chain combines TRBV12-3 or TRBV12-4 with TRBJ2-3, with TRBD1 as a possible D gene (5 bases). The CDR3 spans 14 residues. V lost 4 bases and J lost 0, with 8 bases in between. CDR3: CASSSRQSTDTQYF. Written as DNA, the CDR3 is TGTGCCAGCAGTTCCCGACAGAGCACAGATACGCAGTATTTT.

The chain has TRBV5-1 and TRBJ1-1, with D possibly matching TRBD1 (5 bases). Germline CDR1 reads SGHRS; CDR2 reads YFSETQ. V lost 4 bases and J lost 1, with 17 bases in between. This CDR3 region has 16 residues. The CDR3 DNA follows: TGCGCCAGCAGCCGTGGGGACCCCTGGAGGAACACTGAAGCTTTCTTT. Its protein product is CASSRGDPWRNTEAFF.

In its sample, this clonotype was seen a few times. This may arise from a read error, as a much more abundant clone is one base away. The genes are TRBV7-2 and TRBJ2-5; TRBD2 matches at 8 bases. With 6 bases clipped from V and 7 bases from J, the junction kept 7 bases outside the gene matches. Germline V gene data show CDR1 as SGHTA and CDR2 as FQGNSA. The length of the CDR3 is 13 residues. CDR3 in DNA: TGTGCCAGCAGGTCCGGGACTAGTTGGACCCAGTACTTC. It encodes CASRSGTSWTQYF.

The V and J genes are TRBV6-5 and TRBJ2-2; 9 bases align to TRBD1. Per germline, CDR1 MNHEY and CDR2 SVGAGI. CDR3 length: 16 residues. Trimming at V came to 6 bases and at J to 7 bases, leaving 12 bases not matched to a gene. CDR3 bases: TGTGCCAGCAGCCACCCGCCGGGACAGGGAAACGGGGAGCTGTTTTTT. This encodes CASSHPPGQGNGELFF.

This clonotype was counted a few times. This sequence joins TRBV3-1 and TRBJ1-1; 8 positions match TRBD1. The length of the CDR3 is 17 residues. The V and J ends lost 4 bases and 3 bases, in that order; junction bases with no gene match: 13. Germline V gene lookup returns CDR1 LGHDT and CDR2 YNNKEL (reference sequence). CDR3 region: CASSPYDRGVYDTEAFF. The CDR3 nucleotides read TGTGCCAGCAGCCCATACGACAGGGGAGTGTATGACACTGAAGCTTTCTTT.

This clonotype was picked up a small number of times. V gene TRBV2 combines with J gene TRBJ2-3; D ambiguous. CDR3 size: 15 residues. V was clipped by 6 bases and J by 4 bases, with 17 bases between them. CDR1 is SNHLY and CDR2 is FYNNEI in the germline V gene. The CDR3 DNA reads TGTGCCAGCAGCGCCCGGAGTGGCTATGCAGATACGCAGTATTTT. Translated, it gives CASSARSGYADTQYF.

Only a few counts were recorded for this clonotype. The V call is TRBV5-1, the J call TRBJ1-2; D not certain. Germline V gives CDR1 SGHRS, CDR2 YFSETQ. V lost 2 bases, J lost 4 bases, and 12 bases lay in between. This CDR3 has 14 residues. The CDR3 here is CASSLPDTSYGYTF. The CDR3 nucleotides are TGCGCCAGCAGCTTACCAGACACTTCCTATGGCTACACCTTC.

The J gene is TRBJ2-3, the V gene TRBV24-1; 8 nucleotides line up with TRBD2. V lost 4 bases, J lost 1 base, and 6 bases stayed unmatched. The germline V gene has CDR1 KGHDR and CDR2 SFDVKD. This CDR3 spans 16 amino acids. CDR3 protein: CATSDPGLARTDTQYF. The CDR3 bases are TGTGCCACCAGTGACCCCGGACTAGCCCGCACAGATACGCAGTATTTT.

The chain couples TRBV29-1 to TRBJ2-7; 9 bases are a match to TRBD1. The CDR3 covers 14 residues. Germline loops: CDR1 SQVTM, CDR2 ANQGSEA. With 1 base clipped from V and 2 bases from J, the junction kept 3 bases outside the gene matches. The DNA of the CDR3 is TGCAGCGTTGAAGCGGGACAGGGCGCCTACGAGCAGTACTTC. It is translated as CSVEAGQGAYEQYF.

This chain uses TRBV5-1 with TRBJ1-1; 10 bases are shared with TRBD1. The CDR3 loop spans 14 amino acids. After removal of 4 bases from V and 10 bases from J, the junction contained 10 bases not matched to a gene. Germline V lookup: CDR1 SGHRS, CDR2 YFSETQ. The DNA for the CDR3 is TGCGCCAGCAGCAGGGACAGGGGAGATTACCGAGCTTTCTTT. Translated: CASSRDRGDYRAFF.